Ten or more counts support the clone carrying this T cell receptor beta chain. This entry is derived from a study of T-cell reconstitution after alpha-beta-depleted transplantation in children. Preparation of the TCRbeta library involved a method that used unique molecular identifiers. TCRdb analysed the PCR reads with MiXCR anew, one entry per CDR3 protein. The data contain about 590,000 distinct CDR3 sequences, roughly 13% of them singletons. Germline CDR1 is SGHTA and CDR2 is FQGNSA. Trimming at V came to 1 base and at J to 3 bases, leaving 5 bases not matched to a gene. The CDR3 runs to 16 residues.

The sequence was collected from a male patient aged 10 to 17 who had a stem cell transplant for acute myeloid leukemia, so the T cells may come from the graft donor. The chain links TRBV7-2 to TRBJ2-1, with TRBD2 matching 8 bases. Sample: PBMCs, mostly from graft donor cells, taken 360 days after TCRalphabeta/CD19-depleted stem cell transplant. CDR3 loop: CASSLVAGGVYNEQFF. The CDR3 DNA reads TGTGCCAGCAGCTTAGTCGCGGGAGGCGTCTACAATGAGCAGTTCTTC.